A single sample is the source of the 17 T cell receptor beta chains below, sequenced in a study of T-cell memory formation after mild COVID-19. TCRdb analysed the 5' RACE reads with MiXCR anew, one entry per CDR3 protein. This sample yields more than 75,000 distinct CDR3 sequences, of which roughly 23% are seen a single time; roughly 41% belongs to the top ten. Sequences were obtained from PBMCs or a T cell subset sorted from them (not recorded which). The receptor set was obtained from a man aged 18 to 30 who had mild COVID-19 (a few samples of this study predate the infection). Cell type and time point are not known.

Only one count was recorded for this clonotype. The chain joins TRBV6-6 to TRBJ2-4, with a weak D call TRBD1 (5 bases). The CDR3 totals 13 residues. Trimming took 4 bases from V and 5 from J, leaving 9 bases between them. Germline loops: CDR1 MNHNY, CDR2 SVGAGI (reference sequence). In DNA, the CDR3 is TGTGCCAGCAGTTCCACGACAGAAAACATTCAGTACTTC. It is translated as CASSSTTENIQYF.

This clonotype was detected a few times. The chain carries TRBV12-3 or TRBV12-4 and TRBJ2-7; 7 positions match TRBD1. V lost 4 bases and J lost 2; bases outside the gene matches: 2. This CDR3 contains 13 residues. This CDR3 is CASSSQGPYEQYF. The CDR3 bases are TGTGCCAGCAGTTCACAGGGGCCCTACGAGCAGTACTTC.

The chain employs TRBV27 and TRBJ2-7; TRBD1 matches at 10 bases. This CDR3 is built from 15 residues. CDR1 and CDR2 (germline): MNHEY, SMNVEV (reference sequence). The V and J ends lost 5 bases and 3 bases, in that order; junction bases with no gene match: 7. CDR3 sequence: CASSRTGTGVYEQYF. DNA of the CDR3: TGTGCCAGCAGTAGGACCGGGACAGGGGTCTACGAGCAGTACTTC.

The V call is TRBV6-2 or TRBV6-3, the J call TRBJ2-7, with D perhaps TRBD1 (6 bases). The CDR3 is 14 amino acids. Trimming removed 0 bases from V and 7 bases from J, with 13 bases in between. CDR1 and CDR2 from the germline V gene are MNHEY and SVGEGT. The CDR3 nucleotides read TGTGCCAGCAGTTACTCGGTTTTCGGGACAGAGCAGTACGTC. Its translation: CASSYSVFGTEQYV.

The CDR3 nucleotides are TGTGCCAGCAGTTTCAGGTTTAGCAATCAGCCCCAGCATTTT. The encoded protein is CASSFRFSNQPQHF. V usage is TRBV28 and J usage is TRBJ1-5; D remains ambiguous. The length of the CDR3 is 14 residues. Germline V CDR1 and CDR2: MDHEN, SYDVKM. Between the trimmed V and J ends, which lost 3 bases and 0 bases, there was a span of 6 bases.

V is TRBV28 and J is TRBJ2-3; 11 bases line up with TRBD2. V dropped 3 bases and J dropped 3; count of bases not matched to a gene: 5. The CDR3 sequence is 16 residues long. The germline V gene encodes CDR1 MDHEN and CDR2 SYDVKM. The CDR3, as DNA: TGTGCCAGCAGTTTCGGACTAGCGGGTATAACAGATACGCAGTATTTT. This sequence encodes CASSFGLAGITDTQYF.

The V and J genes are TRBV9 and TRBJ1-1, with D possibly TRBD1 on 5 matching bases. V dropped 0 bases and J dropped 3 bases, with 9 bases sitting between them. CDR1 is SGDLS and CDR2 is YYNGEE in the germline V gene. The CDR3 has 14 amino acids. The CDR3 here is CASSVGDGDTEAFF. In DNA, the CDR3 is TGTGCCAGCAGCGTAGGGGACGGGGACACTGAAGCTTTCTTT.

This chain connects TRBV20-1 to TRBJ2-7; 8 nucleotides align to TRBD2. The V gene end was trimmed by 6 bases and the J gene end by 0 bases; junction bases not matched to a gene: 7. The CDR3 loop spans 14 amino acids. The germline CDR1 and CDR2 sequences are DFQATT and SNEGSKA (reference sequence). The CDR3 protein is CSAMTSASSYEQYV. In DNA form, the CDR3 reads TGCAGTGCCATGACTAGCGCTAGCTCCTACGAGCAGTACGTC.

This clonotype was recorded a few times. J is TRBJ2-7 and V is TRBV6-2 or TRBV6-3; D is undetermined. This CDR3 spans 11 amino acids. Germline loops: CDR1 MNHEY, CDR2 SVGEGT. The V gene lost 5 bases and the J gene lost 2 bases, with 4 bases spanning the gap. CDR3 bases: TGTGCCAGCAGTAAAACCTACGAGCAGTACTTC. Translated, it gives CASSKTYEQYF.

The CDR3 region has the DNA TGTGCCAGCAGCCCACCCTTCGGCAGAGAAGTGGGGGGCACTGAAGCTTTCTTT. Residues: CASSPPFGREVGGTEAFF. The V call is TRBV7-6, the J call TRBJ1-1, with D perhaps TRBD1 (5 bases). This CDR3 has 18 amino acids. Germline loops: CDR1 SGHVS, CDR2 FNYEAQ. V was pared by 5 bases and J by 4 bases, with 26 bases between.

This rearrangement joins TRBV4-1 to TRBJ1-1; weak D call: TRBD1 (6 bases). The V end was cut by 4 bases, the J end by 5 bases, with 17 bases between. CDR3 length: 15 amino acids. CDR1 and CDR2 from the germline V gene are MGHRA and YSYEKL. The CDR3 loop is CASSLDRPQGTEAFF. CDR3 sequence (DNA): TGCGCCAGCAGCCTAGACAGACCCCAGGGGACTGAAGCTTTCTTT.

This sequence joins TRBV29-1 and TRBJ1-1; tentative D call: TRBD1 (6 bases). V dropped 6 bases and J dropped 2 bases, with 16 bases sitting between them. Germline V gene data show CDR1 as SQVTM and CDR2 as ANQGSEA. The CDR3 contains 14 residues. The CDR3 spells CSVQPRGFNTEAFF. CDR3 DNA: TGCAGCGTACAACCTAGGGGGTTCAACACTGAAGCTTTCTTT.

This clonotype was observed once. The chain is built from TRBV6-5 and TRBJ1-5; the D gene is possibly TRBD1 (5 bases). With 6 bases removed from V and 5 bases from J, the gap between germline ends came to 20 bases. This CDR3 has 16 amino acids. The germline CDR1 and CDR2 sequences are MNHEY and SVGAGI. CDR3 sequence: CASSQELAGSDQPQHF. The CDR3, as DNA: TGTGCCAGCAGCCAAGAGTTGGCAGGGTCTGATCAGCCCCAGCATTTT.

The chain joins TRBV4-1 to TRBJ1-6; D gene unclear. The CDR3 contains 13 residues. V was shortened by 4 bases and J by 7 bases, with 8 bases between the two germline ends. Germline loops: CDR1 MGHRA, CDR2 YSYEKL. The CDR3 sequence is CASSLSPNSPLHF. The CDR3 nucleotides are TGCGCCAGCAGCCTATCCCCCAATTCACCCCTCCACTTT.

This clonotype occurred once. The gene calls are TRBV12-3 or TRBV12-4 and TRBJ2-4; unclear D gene. CDR3 length: 11 amino acids. Trimming removed 5 bases from V and 15 bases from J, with 14 bases in between. CDR3 DNA sequence: TGTGCCAGCAGTCCGGACCTGCGACTGTACTTC. Its protein product is CASSPDLRLYF.

The chain is built from TRBV4-3 and TRBJ2-2; weak D call: TRBD2 (5 bases). The CDR3 consists of 15 residues. Germline assignment: CDR1 LGHNA and CDR2 YSLEER. V lost 0 bases and J lost 4, with 9 bases in between. The CDR3 DNA is TGCGCCAGCAGCCAAGATTGGACTGGCACCGGGGAGCTGTTTTTT. The encoded protein is CASSQDWTGTGELFF.

A few counts support this clonotype. The rearrangement joins TRBV5-4 to TRBJ2-1; a weak D match, TRBD2 (6 bases). Germline CDR1 SGHNT, CDR2 YYREEE (reference sequence). V lost 4 bases and J lost 2, with 7 bases in between. CDR3 size: 13 residues. CDR3 bases: TGTGCCAGCAGCGGGACTGCCTACAATGAGCAGTTCTTC. Translation gives CASSGTAYNEQFF.